This TCR beta chain was recovered during a study of CD8 T cells in Susac syndrome. The CDR3 sequence is 15 residues long. Per the germline V gene, CDR1 is SGHDT and CDR2 is YYEEEE. Trimming left V 4 bases short and J 1 base short, with 15 bases between. Random hexamers served to reverse transcribe about 0.5 to 1 ug RNA. TCRdb reprocessed the immunoSEQ multiplex PCR reads with MiXCR, giving one entry per CDR3 protein. The sample comprises approximately 190,000 distinct CDR3 sequences, 85% to 95% of which are singletons, and around 0.16% rests with the top ten. This receptor was taken from a human donor with Susac syndrome. The chain carries TRBV5-6 and TRBJ2-7; no firm D call. Sequencing input: CD8+ T cells from PBMCs. The CDR3 loop is CASSVALRGSYEQYF. The CDR3 DNA is TGTGCCAGCAGCGTGGCCCTCCGAGGTTCCTACGAGCAGTACTTC.